The following is a T cell receptor (beta chain) sequence with its context. Its matching antigen is unknown. This entry belongs to a study of beta chain features in type 1 diabetes. Findings of the study overall: Shorter TCRB CDR3s, moderately but significantly so, marked every one of the four CD4+ subsets in Type 1 diabetes patients. Type 1 diabetes patients showed fewer insertions and more deletions at VDJ junctions.

What was sequenced were expressed TCRB transcripts, since all of the isolated RNA had been reverse transcribed. Naive, central memory and regulatory T cell samples averaged about 3.57 million immunoSEQ reads each. The table came from immunoSEQ multiplex PCR; TCRdb's copy has only in-frame clones and leaves some out. Here the sample spans 230,000 or so clones, more than 15% being singletons. V gave up 2 bases and J gave up 3 bases, with 11 bases separating them. Germline CDR1 reads MNHEY; CDR2 reads SVGAGI. The CDR3 is 15 amino acids. This TCR derives from a man under 40 with type 1 diabetes. This rearrangement joins TRBV6-5 to TRBJ2-1; D may correspond to TRBD1 or TRBD2 (6 bases each). The specimen was naive CD4+ T cells from blood. The CDR3 region has the DNA TGTGCCAGCAGTTACGGGGGGCTAAGCTACAATGAGCAGTTCTTC. Its translation is CASSYGGLSYNEQFF.